One T cell receptor (beta chain) is described in this entry. What antigen it recognizes has not been identified. No base-level quality is on record; no much larger clone is a single base apart. Reading the germline V gene gives CDR1 MGHRA and CDR2 YSYEKL. Trimming leaves V shorter by 0 bases and J shorter by 9 bases, with the junction holding 8 bases beyond the gene matches. The CDR3 has 15 amino acids, counting the end cysteine and phenylalanine. Only the CDR3 part of the read is kept: 45 bases, read in frame from the first base. The cohort was made up of roughly 670 healthy bone marrow donors. Cohort members were all nominally healthy when sampled, although unrecorded immune exposures were likely present. The donor tested CMV seronegative, placing the donor among the 352 seronegative members of the cohort. Each donor provided a peripheral blood sample, and peripheral blood mononuclear cells were used for TCR beta sequencing. Genomic DNA was extracted from the blood cell samples with the Qiagen DNeasy Blood Extraction Kit.

The library came from the immunoSEQ multiplex PCR assay. For the multiplex PCR, a mixture combining 60 forward primers for TCR Vbeta segments and 13 reverse primers for TCR Jbeta segments was used. A multiplex PCR assay on genomic DNA amplified the CDR3 region of rearranged TCR beta genes. Amplified TCR beta libraries were sequenced as 87-base-pair reads on the Illumina HiSeq System. As for the authors' bioinformatics: In a later analysis, tens of millions of unique TCR beta chains were counted across the 650 to 700 repertoires, and roughly 10 million of these chains were shared by at least two donors. To remove PCR and sequencing errors, raw reads were error-corrected and collapsed into unique sequences using a nearest-neighbor algorithm that merged closely related sequences. Alignment of CDR3 sequences to IMGT reference sequences was used to assign V, D and J gene segments. For a sequence to be retained, a match of at least six nucleotides was required to both a V gene segment and a J gene segment. Rearrangements were classified as productive when the CDR3 lacked stop codons and remained in frame with V and J, and all other rearrangements were classified as non-productive. CDR3 was defined according to IMGT convention as the region running from the second conserved V-encoded cysteine to the conserved J-encoded phenylalanine. The earlier analysis of 587 of the donors excluded any sequence lacking an unambiguous match to a single V gene segment. In an earlier analysis of some 590 of the donors, a V segment was called functional when productive rearrangements were above 56.7%, and segregating when the standard deviation between donors exceeded 5%. A statistical classification framework was built for diagnosing cytomegalovirus status from the catalog of TCR beta chain sequences. V and J gene assignment, in a later analysis, came from comparing TCR nucleotide sequences with IMGT/GENE-DB human TR gene sequences. Using the TCRdist pipeline, a later analysis assigned CDR3 sequences along with most-parsimonious VDJ recombination scenarios. In a later analysis, each TCR beta chain was defined by its CDR3 amino acid sequence together with its V-gene family, and reads without a unique V-gene family were excluded. As a way to deal with suspected cross-contamination and a sequencing artifact, a later analysis dropped nearly 600 nucleotide sequences that were highly shared and had low generation probability. A later analysis calculated a clonal expansion index for each public chain from normalized within-repertoire ranks of inferred template counts. A later analysis computed generation probabilities with a VDJ recombination model fitted to out-of-frame rearrangements, and checked the results against IGoR. A later analysis scored TCR-TCR, TCR-HLA and TCR-CMV co-occurrence with hypergeometric tests, applying a repertoire-size bias correction to TCR pairs. A later analysis estimated false discovery rates by permuting HLA or CMV assignments 20 times. In a later analysis, co-occurring TCRs were grouped using DBSCAN, with TCRdist sequence similarity added in when clustering inside HLA-allele-positive subsets. For co-occurrence clustering, repertoires with fewer than 30,000 or more than 120,000 public chains were excluded, along with a handful of repertoires with anomalous nucleotide sharing. Here the immuneACCESS table is served through TCRdb, limited to in-frame sequences with V and J called. Missing clones are a known gap in these copies; in checked studies unresolved V genes cover under half, and the rest lacks a known reason. D and trimming were read from the DNA, whereas the V and J calls and clone size are those reported in that table. This sample has about 160,000 clones in its table, and around nine tenths of those were observed once. Jointly, the top ten make up more than 0.7% of the sample.

This sample was included in a study of cytomegalovirus exposure and HLA in healthy donors (dated by TCRdb to 2015 to 2018). In terms of the full investigation: According to an earlier analysis of a few hundred of the donors, roughly 180 million T cells yielded approximately 120 million unique TCR beta sequences and about 300 Gb of sequence data. HLA typing covered class I and class II loci at four-digit resolution. The study profiled the T cell repertoires of 500 to 800 subjects by immunosequencing and related them to cytomegalovirus serostatus. Among the roughly 380 genotyped donors, around 79% belonged to the genetic ancestry cluster associated with self-reported Caucasian donors. About 300 gigabases of sequencing data and approximately 93 million unique TCR sequences were included in an early release covering 500 to 750 HLA-typed donors. Among over 350 genotyped donors of the cohort, an average of about 240,000 unique TCR beta nucleotide sequences were sequenced per donor, roughly 20% of them non-productive. Donor age, sex, ethnicity and CMV serostatus were compiled together with the repertoire data. Because of strong linkage in the cohort, 4 to 6 DR-DQ haplotypes were treated as single units for association and clustering. All discovery cohort repertoires had been generated on a single sequencing platform. The study combined high-throughput TCR immunosequencing, statistical association of individual TCRs with disease status, and machine learning to predict cytomegalovirus infection status. A later analysis re-examined previously published TCR beta repertoires from roughly 720 donors and added high-resolution HLA genotyping to investigate patterns of TCR occurrence. A later genetic analysis used genome-wide SNP genotypes for about 65% of the roughly 670 donors, treating that subset as a discovery cohort. Typing coverage varied by locus: roughly 629-630 donors for A, B, C, DRB1 and DQB1; approximately 500 for DQA1; 606 for DPA1; 450 to 480 for DPB1. Rather than using new phenotypic data, the later analysis identified candidate immune exposures from TCR beta sequences and from how often those sequences occurred across donors. A separate validation cohort of 90 to 150 different subjects was used in addition to the approximately 610-subject first cohort. To decide whether each TCR beta V gene segment behaved as functional or pseudogenic, an earlier analysis of approximately 620 of the donors relied on high-throughput TCR beta sequencing. The study was designed to test whether signatures of past pathogen exposure could be identified by cataloging public T cell receptors. The full study reports these points: Some IMGT-functional V segments, including TRBV6-2 and TRBV6-3, could not be distinguished by the 87-base-pair reads and were therefore excluded. In a later analysis, most CMV-associated TCR beta chains were found to appear HLA-restricted, with HLA associations seemingly driven largely by CMV exposure. The classifier was reported to diagnose cytomegalovirus status with high specificity and sensitivity in both the original and validation cohorts. A further reported finding was that TCR beta sequences accurately predicted the HLA-A and HLA-B alleles for most subjects in the first cohort. A few of the identified cytomegalovirus-associated TCR beta chains were confirmed in vitro to be specific for cytomegalovirus antigens. An association between a missense DCLRE1C variant and V-gene and J-gene trimming of TCR beta chains was found in a later genetic analysis and replicated in an independent cohort. Compared with equally common non-associated chains, HLA-associated TCR beta chains in a later analysis were more clonally expanded and had lower generation probabilities. Across donors, most TCR sequences were observed very rarely, whereas some public TCRs were present in many individuals. A total of some 180 TCR beta chains were listed by the study as associated with cytomegalovirus. In a later analysis, the rate of TCR association differed among HLA loci, with DRB1 alleles having the most associated TCRs and HLA-C alleles having the fewest. A group of highly shared sequence variants was considered likely to be a technical artifact of the sequencing pipeline. In a later genetic analysis, fewer N-insertions in productive TCRs were reported among donors in an Asian-associated ancestry cluster than the approximately 630-donor mean. Correlated functional status among segregating V segments might be attributable to linkage disequilibrium, but an unknown experimental factor could not be ruled out. An earlier analysis of 587 of the donors showed that most TCR beta V segments appeared in productive rearrangements either about 90% or about 30% of the time, which broadly matched IMGT annotations. Presence/absence analyses assumed roughly uniform sequencing depth across donors, an assumption that may not hold. HLA typing was unavailable for some donors at each locus, so association tests used only the typed subset. In a later analysis, several top co-occurrence clusters were reported to appear linked to parvovirus B19, influenza, CMV and Epstein-Barr virus. According to the authors, the approach could potentially be generalized to other disease states and immunological phenotypes. Specific HLA alleles were associated with 15,000 to 20,000 TCR beta sequences at a false discovery rate of 0.05 in a later analysis. In this cohort, only TCR beta chains were sequenced, and detectable features were limited by the absence of alpha or paired-chain data. When HLA alleles, especially DR and DQ, strongly co-occurred, attributing TCR associations to individual alleles was difficult. The earlier analysis of nearly 600 of the donors excluded seventeen rarely observed V segments, including chromosome 9 orphons, because counts were too low. For the cohort, immune exposure information was limited to CMV serostatus.

Sequenced: PBMCs. The chain employs TRBV4-1 and TRBJ2-1; 7 middle bases align to TRBD2. The sequence was collected from a woman between 25 and 40 years old in good health and CMV-seronegative. The CDR3 protein: CASSQDTAVAGEQFF. The nucleotide sequence is TGCGCCAGCAGCCAAGATACAGCCGTAGCGGGTGAGCAGTTCTTC.